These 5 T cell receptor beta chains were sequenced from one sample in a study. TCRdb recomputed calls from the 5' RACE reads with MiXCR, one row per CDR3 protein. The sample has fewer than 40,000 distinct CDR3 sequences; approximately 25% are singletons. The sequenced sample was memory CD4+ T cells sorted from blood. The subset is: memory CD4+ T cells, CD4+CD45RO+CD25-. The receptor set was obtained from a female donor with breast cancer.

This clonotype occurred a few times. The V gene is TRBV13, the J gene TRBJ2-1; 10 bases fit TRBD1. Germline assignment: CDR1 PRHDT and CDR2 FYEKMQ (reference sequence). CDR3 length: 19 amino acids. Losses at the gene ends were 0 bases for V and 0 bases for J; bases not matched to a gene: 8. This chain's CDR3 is CASSLGDGQGGSSYNEQFF. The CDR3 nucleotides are TGTGCCAGCAGCTTAGGAGATGGACAGGGGGGCAGCTCCTACAATGAGCAGTTCTTC.

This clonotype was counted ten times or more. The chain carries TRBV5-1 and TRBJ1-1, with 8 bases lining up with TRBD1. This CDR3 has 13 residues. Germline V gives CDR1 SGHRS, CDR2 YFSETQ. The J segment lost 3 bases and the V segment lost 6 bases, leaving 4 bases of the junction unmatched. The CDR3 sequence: CASTRQGHTEAFF. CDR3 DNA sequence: TGCGCCAGCACTCGACAGGGGCACACTGAAGCTTTCTTT.

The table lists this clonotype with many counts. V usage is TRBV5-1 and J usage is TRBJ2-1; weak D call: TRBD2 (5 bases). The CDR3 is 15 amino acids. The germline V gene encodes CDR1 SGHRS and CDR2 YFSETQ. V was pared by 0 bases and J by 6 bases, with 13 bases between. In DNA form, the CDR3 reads TGCGCCAGCAGCTTGGAAACGAGGGCGGGCAATGAGCAGTTCTTC. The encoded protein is CASSLETRAGNEQFF.

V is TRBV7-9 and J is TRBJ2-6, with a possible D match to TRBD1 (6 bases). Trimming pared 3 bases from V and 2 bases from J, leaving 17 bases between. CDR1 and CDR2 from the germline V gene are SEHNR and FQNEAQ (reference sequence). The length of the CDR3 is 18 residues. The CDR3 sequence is CASSFSDRFIAGANVLTF. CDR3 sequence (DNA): TGTGCCAGCAGCTTCTCGGACAGATTCATTGCTGGGGCCAACGTCCTGACTTTC.

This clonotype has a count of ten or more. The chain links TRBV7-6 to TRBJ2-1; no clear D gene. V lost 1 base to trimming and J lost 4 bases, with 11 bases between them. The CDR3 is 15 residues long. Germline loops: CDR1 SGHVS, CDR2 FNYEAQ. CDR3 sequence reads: CASSLDPGPYNEQFF. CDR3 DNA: TGTGCCAGCAGCTTAGATCCTGGACCATACAATGAGCAGTTCTTC.